This TCR beta chain was captured in a study of cytomegalovirus exposure and HLA in healthy donors. Worth noting for this clone: The antigen remains unidentified.

PCR amplification relied on 60 Vbeta primers (plus 13 Jbeta primers). Sequencing was performed with immunoSEQ multiplex PCR; in TCRdb, only in-frame clones are kept and a portion is missing. The profile shows under 250,000 clones, around 83% of them singletons. General observations from the study: HLA-A and HLA-B allele assignments for most subjects were reportedly predicted accurately using TCR beta sequences. In vitro data verified three CMV-associated chains as specific for CMV antigens.

Sequences were obtained from PBMCs. The TCR comes from a girl aged 2 to 10 in good health and CMV-seronegative.

CDR3 sequence: CASIPDRVTSSYEQYF. The CDR3 DNA reads as TGTGCCAGCATCCCGGACAGGGTAACATCTTCCTACGAGCAGTACTTC. The chain recombines TRBV2 with TRBJ2-7; TRBD1 aligns across 8 bases. Trimming cost V 7 bases and J 1 base; bases outside gene matches: 12. Germline V gene sequence: CDR1 SNHLY, CDR2 FYNNEI. This CDR3 is built from 16 residues.